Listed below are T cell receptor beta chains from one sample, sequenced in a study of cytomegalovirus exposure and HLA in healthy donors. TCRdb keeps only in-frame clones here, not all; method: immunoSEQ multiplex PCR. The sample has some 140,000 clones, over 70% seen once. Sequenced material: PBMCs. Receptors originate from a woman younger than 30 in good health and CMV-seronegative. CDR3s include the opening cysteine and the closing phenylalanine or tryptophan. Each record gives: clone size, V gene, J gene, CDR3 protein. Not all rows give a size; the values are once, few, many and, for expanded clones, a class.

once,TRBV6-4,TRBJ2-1,CASSEGLAGGNEQFF
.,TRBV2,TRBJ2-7,CASSVERGRGSSEQYF
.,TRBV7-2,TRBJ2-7,CASSLEGAMAYEQYF
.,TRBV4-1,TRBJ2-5,CASTQVLRGMGQETQYF
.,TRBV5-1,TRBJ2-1,CASSLGIENEQFF
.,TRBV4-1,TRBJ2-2,CASSQDKAGGAGELFF
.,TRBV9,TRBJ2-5,CASSVADNSETQYF
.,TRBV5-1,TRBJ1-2,CASSLSGLGQENYGYTF
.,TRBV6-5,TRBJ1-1,CASSYAGMNTEAFF
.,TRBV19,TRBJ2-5,CASSLQRDLEAQYF
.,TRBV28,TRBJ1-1,CASSLRSPLSAEAFF
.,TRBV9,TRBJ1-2,CASSARTGENEDGYTF
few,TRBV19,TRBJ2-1,CASSIRGTSGSKKEQFF
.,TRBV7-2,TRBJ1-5,CASSLGADRVDQPQHF
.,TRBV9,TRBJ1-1,CASSVVRAEKAFF
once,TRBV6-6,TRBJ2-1,CASSYSPGTAFDEQFF
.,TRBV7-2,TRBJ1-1,CASSYSGKAGTEAFF
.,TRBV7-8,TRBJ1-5,CASSPTERQPQHF
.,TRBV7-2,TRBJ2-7,CASSPWTSGRSEQYF
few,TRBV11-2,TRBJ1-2,CASSLGGGYYGYTF
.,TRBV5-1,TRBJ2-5,CASSLVFRTSGRDF
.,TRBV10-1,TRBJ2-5,CASSRTRRETQYF
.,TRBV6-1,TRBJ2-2,CASSGWLQGKVGELFF
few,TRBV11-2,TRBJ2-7,CASSPQEAYEQYF
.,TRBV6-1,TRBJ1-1,CASSEERLNTEAFF
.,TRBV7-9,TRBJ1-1,CASSPGTMNTEAFF
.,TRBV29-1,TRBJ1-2,CSVEALDRARGYTF
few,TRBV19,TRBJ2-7,CASRSGAEAEQYF
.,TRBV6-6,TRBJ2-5,CASSLGTHFGGETQYF
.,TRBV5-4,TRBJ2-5,CASSLWAGGETQYF
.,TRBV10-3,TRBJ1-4,CASRRAGGNEKLFF
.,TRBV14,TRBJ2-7,CASSSGRLSPCGEQYF
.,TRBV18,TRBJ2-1,CASSPPAGEAPPNEQFF
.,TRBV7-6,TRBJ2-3,CASSLRAGITDTQYF